This T cell receptor beta chain was documented in a study of lymphopenia after photon versus proton radiotherapy. Broader study findings: Better survival with proton therapy was suggested as possible, not demonstrated.

After removal of 4 bases from V and 2 bases from J, the junction contained 4 bases not matched to a gene. Germline V gives CDR1 SGHKS, CDR2 YYEKEE (reference sequence). CDR3 length: 15 amino acids. A note on this clone: Its antigen is as yet unknown.

The method was immunoSEQ multiplex PCR; TCRdb's version includes in-frame clones alone and lacks a portion of them. Seen here are over 40,000 clones, roughly 90% observed once, and the top ten hold over 15%. The chain joins TRBV5-5 to TRBJ1-5; TRBD1 matches at 9 bases. Sequences were derived from peripheral blood, sampled from a patient treated with photon-based radiotherapy. This clonotype originated in a middle-aged woman with cholangiocarcinoma. The CDR3 nucleotides are TGTGCCAGCAGCCAGACAGGGGGTGGCAATCAGCCCCAGCATTTT. Translating it yields CASSQTGGGNQPQHF.